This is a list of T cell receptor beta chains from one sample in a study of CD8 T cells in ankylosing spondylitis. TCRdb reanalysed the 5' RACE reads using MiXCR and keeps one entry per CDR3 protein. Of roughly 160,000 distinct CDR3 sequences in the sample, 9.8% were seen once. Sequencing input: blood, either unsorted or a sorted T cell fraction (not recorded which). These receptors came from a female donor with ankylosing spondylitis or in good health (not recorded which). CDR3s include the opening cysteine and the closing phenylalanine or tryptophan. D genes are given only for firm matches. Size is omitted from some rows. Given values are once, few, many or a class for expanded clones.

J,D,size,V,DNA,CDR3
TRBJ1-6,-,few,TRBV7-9,TGTGCCAGCAGTTCGGATTCACCCCTCCACTTT,CASSSDSPLHF
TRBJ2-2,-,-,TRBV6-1,TGTGCCAGCAGAACACCTTCCGGGGAGCTGTTTTTT,CASRTPSGELFF
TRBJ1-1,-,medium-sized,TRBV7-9,TGTGCCAGCAGCTTAAGCGGGGGCCCTGAAGCTTTCTTT,CASSLSGGPEAFF
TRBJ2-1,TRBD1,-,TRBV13,TGTGCCAGCAGCTCACGGGACAGGGGGGGCAATGAGCAGTTCTTC,CASSSRDRGGNEQFF
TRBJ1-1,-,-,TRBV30,TGTGCCTGGAGTGTGGGACATCCGAAGGCTTTCTTT,CAWSVGHPKAFF
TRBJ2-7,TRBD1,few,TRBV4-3,TGCGCCAGCAGCCCCCACAGGGGTCCTACCTACGAGCAGTACTTC,CASSPHRGPTYEQYF
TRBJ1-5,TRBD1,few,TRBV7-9,TGTGCCAGCAGCTCGACAGGGGGAAGGGACAATCAGCCCCAGCATTTT,CASSSTGGRDNQPQHF
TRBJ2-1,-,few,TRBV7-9,TGTGCCAGCAGCCCAACCCAGGGCCCAGGGGTCAATGAGCAGTTCTTC,CASSPTQGPGVNEQFF
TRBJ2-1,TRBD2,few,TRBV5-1,TGCGCCAGCAGCTTGAGCGGGAGATGGGAGCAGTTCTTC,CASSLSGRWEQFF
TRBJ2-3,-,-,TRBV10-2,TGCGCCAGCAGTAGAACCCCCGGGGCTAGCGCAGATACGCAGTATTTT,CASSRTPGASADTQYF
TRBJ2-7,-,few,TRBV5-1,TGCGCCAGCAGCTTTAGACAGGAATACGAGCAGTACTTC,CASSFRQEYEQYF
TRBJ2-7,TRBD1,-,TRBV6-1,TGTGCCAGCAGTGAAGTGGGGACAGATCTCTACGAGCAGTACTTC,CASSEVGTDLYEQYF
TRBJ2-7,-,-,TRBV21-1,TGTGCCAGCAGTGAGCCGGGACGGCGGTACTACGAGCAGTACTTC,CASSEPGRRYYEQYF
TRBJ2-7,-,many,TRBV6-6,TGTGCCAGCAGCCCCACTGAGCTTACCTACGAGCAGTACTTC,CASSPTELTYEQYF
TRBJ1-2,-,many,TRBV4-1,TGCGCCAGCAGCCAAGGAAGGGGAGTATATGGCTACACCTTC,CASSQGRGVYGYTF
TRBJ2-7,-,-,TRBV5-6,TGTGCCAGCAGCCGGGGGAGGGGGCCTAAATACTACGAGCAGTACTTC,CASSRGRGPKYYEQYF
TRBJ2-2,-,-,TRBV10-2,TGCGCCAGCAGTGAGTCTCGTGCCAGGGAGCTGTTTTTT,CASSESRARELFF
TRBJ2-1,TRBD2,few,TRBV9,TGTGCCAGCAGCCCGAGCGGGAGCCCGGGTAATGAGCAGTTCTTC,CASSPSGSPGNEQFF
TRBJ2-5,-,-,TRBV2,TGTGCCAGCAGTGACGGAGATCAAGAGACCCAGTACTTC,CASSDGDQETQYF
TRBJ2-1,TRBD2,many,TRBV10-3,TGTGCCATCAGTATGACTAGCGGGGCCTATGAGCAGTTCTTC,CAISMTSGAYEQFF
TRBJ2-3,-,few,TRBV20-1,TGCAGTGCTAGTGACTACGATACGCAGTATTTT,CSASDYDTQYF
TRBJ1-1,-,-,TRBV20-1,TGCAGTGCTACCAGTGGCGGTACTGAAGCTTTCTTT,CSATSGGTEAFF
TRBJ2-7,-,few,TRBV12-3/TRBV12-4,TGTGCCAGCAGTTTTGGGCGGTCGCACGAGCAGTACTTC,CASSFGRSHEQYF
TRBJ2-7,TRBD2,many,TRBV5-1,TGCGCCAGCAGCTTGGGCGGGAGGGCCTCCTACGAGCAGTACTTC,CASSLGGRASYEQYF
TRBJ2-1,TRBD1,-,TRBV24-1,TGTGCCACCAGCGGGACAGAGGACAATGAGCAGTTCTTC,CATSGTEDNEQFF
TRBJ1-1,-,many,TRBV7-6,TGTGCCAGCAGCCCTTTTACGAACACTGAAGCTTTCTTT,CASSPFTNTEAFF
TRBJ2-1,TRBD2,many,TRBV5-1,TGCGCCAGCAGCGAGGGGACTAGCGGGAGAAAGGGCAATGAGCAGTTCTTC,CASSEGTSGRKGNEQFF
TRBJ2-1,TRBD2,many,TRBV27,TGTGCCAGCAGTACAGGGCTAGCGGGAGTGGTCGGTGAGCAGTTCTTC,CASSTGLAGVVGEQFF
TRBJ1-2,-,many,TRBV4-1,TGCGCCAGCAGCCAAGAAAGTACTTCTAACTATGGCTACACCTTC,CASSQESTSNYGYTF
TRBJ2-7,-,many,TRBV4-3,TGCGCCAGCAGCCAGTTACTCGGGAAGTACGAGCAGTACTTC,CASSQLLGKYEQYF
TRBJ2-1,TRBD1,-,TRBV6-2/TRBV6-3,TGTGCCAGCAGTTACTCCACCGGGACAGACTTTAGAGAGCAGTTCTTC,CASSYSTGTDFREQFF
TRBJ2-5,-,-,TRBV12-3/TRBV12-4,TGTGCCAGCGCCCTCGTACCCCAAGAGACCCAGTACTTC,CASALVPQETQYF
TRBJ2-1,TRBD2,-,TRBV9,TGTGCCAGCAGCGTAGTTAGCGGGAGCTACAATGAGCAGTTCTTC,CASSVVSGSYNEQFF
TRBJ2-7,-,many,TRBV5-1,TGCGCCAGCAGCTTGGAGGTAGGCTCCTACGAGCAGTACTTC,CASSLEVGSYEQYF
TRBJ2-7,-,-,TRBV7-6,TGTGCCAGCAGCTTCGGACAGCACTCCTACGAGCAGTACTTC,CASSFGQHSYEQYF
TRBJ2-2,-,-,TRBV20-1,TGCAGTGCTAGAGATGGCCCAACCGGGGAGCTGTTTTTT,CSARDGPTGELFF
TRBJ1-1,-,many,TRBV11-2,TGTGCCAGCAGCTTAGTCAACAATCCTGAAGCTTTCTTT,CASSLVNNPEAFF
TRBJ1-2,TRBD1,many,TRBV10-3,TGTGCCATCAGTGAGTCGAGACAGGGGCCCTATGGCTACACCTTC,CAISESRQGPYGYTF
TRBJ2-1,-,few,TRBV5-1,TGCGCCAGCAGCGGGGGTGCGGGGAGCTCCCACAATGAGCAGTTCTTC,CASSGGAGSSHNEQFF
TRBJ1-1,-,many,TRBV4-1,TGCGCCAGCAGCCAAGGGGAGGCGAACACTGAAGCTTTCTTT,CASSQGEANTEAFF
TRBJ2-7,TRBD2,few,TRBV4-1,TGCGCCAGCAGCCAATCTAGCGGGACCTACTCCTACGAGCAGTACTTC,CASSQSSGTYSYEQYF
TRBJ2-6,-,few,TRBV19,TGTGCCAGTTTCCCCCCCGGGAAGAGCTCTGGGGCCAACGTCCTGACTTTC,CASFPPGKSSGANVLTF
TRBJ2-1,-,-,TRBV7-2,TGTGCCAGCAGCTTAGGGGTGACTGAGCAGTTCTTC,CASSLGVTEQFF
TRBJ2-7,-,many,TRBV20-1,TGCAGTGCTAGAGCCGCCGGGACCCAAACCTACGAGCAGTACTTC,CSARAAGTQTYEQYF
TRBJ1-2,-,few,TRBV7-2,TGTGCCAGCAGCTTAGATGGGGGGAGCTATGGCTACACCTTC,CASSLDGGSYGYTF
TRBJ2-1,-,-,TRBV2,TGTGCCAGCAAAGGAGGGATTGAGCAGTTCTTC,CASKGGIEQFF
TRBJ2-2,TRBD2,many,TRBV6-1,TGTGCCAGCAAGGGGACTAGCGGGACAACCACCGGGGAGCTGTTTTTT,CASKGTSGTTTGELFF
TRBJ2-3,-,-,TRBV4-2,TGTGCCAGCAGCCCCGCGACGGGATACAGGGCGTTGAGAGATACGCAGTATTTT,CASSPATGYRALRDTQYF
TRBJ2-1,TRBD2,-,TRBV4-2,TGTGCCAGCAGCCGGGAGGCGGGAGGCCAGGGCAATGAGCAGTTCTTC,CASSREAGGQGNEQFF